This TCR beta chain was captured by sequencing in a study of T cell repertoires in cytomegalovirus infection. Background on the study: Signatures in public TCR beta sequences pointed to both CMV infection and matching HLA type.

V shed 6 bases and J shed 2 bases, with 12 bases lying between them. From germline, CDR1 is MDHEN and CDR2 SYDVKM. This CDR3 is 14 amino acids long. A remark on this clonotype: The target antigen is unknown.

Findings of the study overall: HLA-C-restricted CMV-specific TCR beta clonotypes prevailed in the ex vivo response. The cumulative frequency of public TCR beta families distinguished individuals who carried CMV together with the relevant HLA.

MiXCR, run by TCRdb on the reads, gives a single entry per CDR3 protein. The table lists some 600,000 distinct CDR3 sequences, 24% of them singletons. This clonotype originated in a human donor in good health (CMV status not recorded). Some clones in this sample may be carry-over from other donors' samples. The chain combines TRBV28 with TRBJ2-3; D is perhaps TRBD1 or TRBD2 (5 bases each). The sequenced sample consisted of CD8+ T cells from PBMCs. CDR3 nucleotide sequence: TGTGCCAGCAGGACAGCGGAAGACACAGATACGCAGTATTTT. Amino acid sequence: CASRTAEDTDTQYF. Drawing the rest from reference TRBV28 and TRBJ2-3, the complete variable domain is DVKVTQSSRYLVKRTGEKVFLECVQDMDHENMFWYRQDPGLGLRLIYFSYDVKMKEKGDIPEGYSVSREKKERFSLILESASTNQTSMYLCASRTAEDTDTQYFGPGTRLTVL.